Below are 20 T cell receptor beta chains sequenced from a single sample in a study of PD-1 blockade in mismatch repair-deficient tumors. Only in-frame clones appear in the TCRdb table, and some are missing; sequencing was by immunoSEQ multiplex PCR. The sample lists about 120,000 clones, roughly 90% occurring once. The sequencing used peripheral blood, collected approximately 71 weeks after starting pembrolizumab. These receptors were obtained from an adult with mismatch repair-deficient cancer.

The chain uses TRBV7-8 and TRBJ1-2, with a possible D match to TRBD1 (6 bases). This CDR3 is 17 amino acids long. The V gene's germline CDR1 is SGHVS and CDR2 FQNEAQ. V gave up 0 bases and J gave up 0 bases, with 14 bases separating them. CDR3 nucleotides: TGTGCCAGCAGCTTAGCGTTTAGGCAGGGGACTAACTATGGCTACACCTTC. Protein sequence: CASSLAFRQGTNYGYTF.

V usage is TRBV12-5 and J usage is TRBJ2-7; 10 positions match TRBD2. V was clipped by 2 bases and J by 3 bases; unmatched bases: 10. This CDR3 is 17 amino acids long. Per germline, CDR1 LGHNT and CDR2 FRNRAP. Here the CDR3 DNA reads TGTGCTAGTGGTTTGATCCCTCTAGCGGGAGCCCACTACGAGCAGTACTTC. This sequence encodes CASGLIPLAGAHYEQYF.

J is TRBJ2-5 and V is TRBV7-9; 7 bases line up with TRBD2. The germline CDR1 and CDR2 sequences are SEHNR and FQNEAQ (reference sequence). This CDR3 is 14 amino acids long. V dropped 5 bases and J dropped 2; count of bases not matched to a gene: 5. The CDR3 DNA is TGTGCCAGCAGCCGAGCGGGGCGGCAAGAGACCCAGTACTTC. As protein: CASSRAGRQETQYF.

The genes are TRBV7-8 and TRBJ2-5; no clear D. The V and J ends lost 2 bases and 2 bases respectively, with 12 bases between them. Germline V gene sequence: CDR1 SGHVS, CDR2 FQNEAQ. The CDR3 is made up of 15 amino acids. CDR3 nucleotides: TGTGCCAGCAGCTTATATGGTGCCGTACAAGAGACCCAGTACTTC. Protein: CASSLYGAVQETQYF.

V usage is TRBV7-8 and J usage is TRBJ2-3; TRBD2 matches 14 bases. Germline assignment: CDR1 SGHVS and CDR2 FQNEAQ. The ends lost 2 bases at V and 0 bases at J; junction bases unmatched: 7. CDR3 length: 19 amino acids. CDR3 sequence reads: CASSLPSGTSGRSTDTQYF. The CDR3 DNA is TGTGCCAGCAGCTTACCATCCGGGACTAGCGGGAGAAGCACAGATACGCAGTATTTT.

This clone was observed a handful of times. This rearrangement joins TRBV11-2 to TRBJ2-2; TRBD2 matches 12 bases. J lost 6 bases, V lost 4 bases, and 6 bases had no gene match. Per germline, CDR1 SGHAT and CDR2 FQNNGV. This CDR3 is built from 16 residues. CDR3 amino acids: CASSSLAGGRAGELFF. The CDR3 DNA reads TGTGCCAGCAGCTCGCTAGCGGGAGGGCGTGCCGGGGAGCTGTTTTTT.

V and J are TRBV30 and TRBJ2-3; TRBD2 matches 9 bases. Germline V gene sequence: CDR1 GTSNPN, CDR2 SVGIG (reference sequence). This CDR3 has 15 residues. Trimming took 2 bases from V and 3 from J; bases not matched to a gene: 6. CDR3 loop: CAWSLGLAGTDTQYF. The DNA for the CDR3 is TGTGCCTGGAGTCTGGGCCTAGCGGGGACAGATACGCAGTATTTT.

The chain couples TRBV15 to TRBJ2-5, with a weak D call TRBD2 (6 bases). The CDR3 sequence is 15 residues long. V lost 3 bases to trimming and J lost 3 bases, with 14 bases between them. Germline V gene data show CDR1 as LNHNV and CDR2 as YYDKDF (reference sequence). CDR3 DNA: TGTGCCACCAGCAGGGAAAAGCGGGCTAAAGAGACCCAGTACTTC. Protein sequence: CATSREKRAKETQYF.

The chain employs TRBV19 and TRBJ2-1; D unclear. Germline V gene data show CDR1 as LNHDA and CDR2 as SQIVND (reference sequence). Trimming left V 9 bases short and J 7 bases short, with 13 bases between. The CDR3 extends over 12 amino acids. CDR3 protein: CASSFTWNEQFF. Here the CDR3 DNA reads TGTGCCAGCTCATTCACCTGGAATGAGCAGTTCTTC. The full variable domain, rest sourced from reference TRBV19 and TRBJ2-1, is DGGITQSPKYLFRKEGQNVTLSCEQNLNHDAMYWYRQDPGQGLRLIYYSQIVNDFQKGDIAEGYSVSREKKESFPLTVTSAQKNPTAFYLCASSFTWNEQFFGPGTRLTVL.

The rearrangement joins TRBV5-1 to TRBJ2-3; TRBD2 matches at 9 bases. The CDR3 loop spans 16 amino acids. The germline V gene has CDR1 SGHRS and CDR2 YFSETQ. Trimming at V came to 3 bases and at J to 5 bases, leaving 10 bases not matched to a gene. CDR3 sequence: CASSYYSGSSRDTQYF. The CDR3 nucleotides are TGCGCCAGCAGCTACTATAGCGGGAGCTCCAGAGATACGCAGTATTTT.

The genes are TRBV19 and TRBJ1-4; 8 positions agree with TRBD1. V lost 11 bases, J lost 0 bases, and 5 bases stayed unmatched. CDR3 length: 14 residues. CDR1 is LNHDA and CDR2 is SQIVND in the germline V gene (reference sequence). The CDR3 DNA reads TGTGCCTGTGCGACAGGGGCAACTAATGAAAAACTGTTTTTT. As protein: CACATGATNEKLFF.

This chain connects TRBV19 to TRBJ1-5; 12 bases map to TRBD1. Trimming at V came to 5 bases and at J to 0 bases, leaving 11 bases not matched to a gene. CDR3 size: 19 residues. The germline V gene encodes CDR1 LNHDA and CDR2 SQIVND (reference sequence). Here the CDR3 reads CASSRRPGQGAVSNQPQHF. The CDR3 DNA follows: TGTGCCAGTAGTCGCCGTCCGGGACAGGGGGCAGTTAGCAATCAGCCCCAGCATTTT.

The rearrangement joins TRBV5-5 to TRBJ2-7, with D perhaps matching TRBD1 (6 bases). The CDR3 runs 16 residues. Germline V lookup: CDR1 SGHKS, CDR2 YYEKEE (reference sequence). V was clipped by 6 bases and J by 4 bases, with 23 bases between them. DNA of the CDR3: TGTGCCAGCACCCACCCCACGGGACACAGACCTTACGAGCAGTACTTC. Translated: CASTHPTGHRPYEQYF.

The J gene is TRBJ2-1, the V gene TRBV5-1; D may correspond to TRBD1 or TRBD2 (5 bases each). The germline V gene has CDR1 SGHRS and CDR2 YFSETQ. V was shortened by 2 bases and J by 6 bases, with 15 bases between the two germline ends. CDR3 length: 15 amino acids. This chain's CDR3 is CASSFRDGTINEQFF. The CDR3 DNA sequence: TGCGCCAGCAGCTTCCGGGACGGGACGATCAATGAGCAGTTCTTC.

CDR3 sequence reads: CASSSASGNTDTQYF. The CDR3 DNA follows: TGTGCCAGCAGTTCGGCTAGCGGGAACACAGATACGCAGTATTTT. This sequence joins TRBV28 and TRBJ2-3; 9 nucleotides align to TRBD2. The germline CDR1 and CDR2 sequences are MDHEN and SYDVKM. V dropped 4 bases and J dropped 2; count of bases not matched to a gene: 4. The CDR3 extends over 15 amino acids. Full variable domain (remainder filled in from reference TRBV28 and TRBJ2-3): DVKVTQSSRYLVKRTGEKVFLECVQDMDHENMFWYRQDPGLGLRLIYFSYDVKMKEKGDIPEGYSVSREKKERFSLILESASTNQTSMYLCASSSASGNTDTQYFGPGTRLTVL.

The rearrangement joins TRBV9 to TRBJ1-2, with TRBD1 matching 9 bases. CDR1 SGDLS and CDR2 YYNGEE come from the germline V gene. Trimming at V came to 3 bases and at J to 7 bases, leaving 1 base not matched to a gene. CDR3 length: 12 residues. The CDR3 spells CASSGDRVGYTF. In DNA, the CDR3 is TGTGCCAGCAGCGGGGACAGGGTTGGCTACACCTTC. Looking up the rest from reference TRBV9 and TRBJ1-2 gives the full variable domain: DSGVTQTPKHLITATGQRVTLRCSPRSGDLSVYWYQQSLDQGLQFLIQYYNGEERAKGNILERFSAQQFPDLHSELNLSSLELGDSALYFCASSGDRVGYTFGSGTRLTVV.

This chain uses TRBV4-1 with TRBJ2-1; D not certain. CDR1 is MGHRA, CDR2 YSYEKL, per germline. The CDR3 consists of 14 residues. Trimming removed 1 base from V and 1 base from J, with 5 bases in between. The CDR3 loop is CASSQVGSYNEQFF. In DNA form, the CDR3 reads TGCGCCAGCAGCCAAGTTGGGTCCTACAATGAGCAGTTCTTC.

The J gene is TRBJ2-6, the V gene TRBV4-3; TRBD1 is a possible D gene (6 bases). Looked up from germline, CDR1 is LGHNA and CDR2 is YSLEER. This CDR3 spans 18 amino acids. V lost 1 base to trimming and J lost 3 bases, with 16 bases between them. The CDR3: CASSQVLGQWIGANVLTF. The CDR3 DNA sequence: TGCGCCAGCAGCCAAGTTTTAGGACAGTGGATTGGGGCCAACGTCCTGACTTTC.

The chain combines TRBV15 with TRBJ2-7; the D gene is possibly TRBD2 (6 bases). Deletions cut 0 bases from V and 3 bases from J, with 18 bases between. Germline V gene lookup returns CDR1 LNHNV and CDR2 YYDKDF (reference sequence). This CDR3 region has 17 residues. The CDR3 DNA reads as TGTGCCACCAGCAGAGAGATAGTCGGGAGAACGAGCTACGAGCAGTACTTC. Translation: CATSREIVGRTSYEQYF.

J is TRBJ1-1 and V is TRBV6-1; possibly TRBD1 for D (5 bases). The CDR3 sequence is 15 residues long. From germline, CDR1 is MNHNS and CDR2 SASEGT. V lost 1 base and J lost 11, with 20 bases in between. The CDR3 protein is CASSEEEGLRFGAFF. DNA for the CDR3: TGTGCCAGCAGTGAAGAGGAGGGGCTCCGCTTTGGGGCTTTCTTT.